The 4 T cell receptor beta chains listed next were all sequenced from one sample in a study of blood T cells in healthy people across ages. The second PCR ran 7 to 11 cycles with a sample-barcoded 5' primer and J-beta primers. Each CDR3 protein gets one entry after TCRdb re-called the 5' RACE reads with MiXCR. This repertoire shows 600,000 to 850,000 distinct CDR3 sequences, more than 40% found once; its top ten account for 20% to 25%. Sequencing input: blood. The receptors derive from an older woman in good health.

Points on this clonotype: Mismatch with germline at one junction end may stem from a read error. The CDR3 here is CANSLTGEGNQPQHF. The CDR3 DNA reads TGTGCCAACAGCCTCACAGGGGAGGGTAATCAGCCCCAGCATTTT. V is TRBV7-9 and J is TRBJ1-5; TRBD1 matches 7 bases. Germline V lookup: CDR1 SEHNR, CDR2 FQNEAQ (reference sequence). The CDR3 has 15 residues.

This clonotype was picked up a small number of times. The V and J genes are TRBV6-2 or TRBV6-3 and TRBJ2-6; no firm D call. The CDR3 totals 16 residues. Trimming cost V 6 bases and J 0 bases, with 12 bases left between them. Germline CDR1 and CDR2: MNHEY and SVGEGT. The CDR3: CASSPLRSSGANVLTF. The CDR3 DNA sequence: TGTGCCAGCAGCCCCCTCAGGTCCTCTGGGGCCAACGTCCTGACTTTC.

This clonotype occurred many times. The chain links TRBV12-3 or TRBV12-4 to TRBJ2-4, with D possibly matching TRBD2 (6 bases). Between the trimmed V and J ends, which lost 3 bases and 6 bases, there was a span of 9 bases. CDR3 length: 13 amino acids. The CDR3 loop is CASSFGGRNIQYF. The CDR3 nucleotides are TGTGCCAGCAGTTTTGGGGGGAGAAACATTCAGTACTTC.

This clonotype was found many times. CDR3 loop: CASSAATTVGETQYF. The CDR3 DNA is TGTGCCAGCAGCGCGGCTACCACTGTGGGAGAGACCCAGTACTTC. The chain carries TRBV9 and TRBJ2-5, with unresolved D. V lost 3 bases, J lost 4 bases, and 16 bases lay in between. Germline CDR1 and CDR2: SGDLS and YYNGEE. The CDR3 sequence is 15 residues long.